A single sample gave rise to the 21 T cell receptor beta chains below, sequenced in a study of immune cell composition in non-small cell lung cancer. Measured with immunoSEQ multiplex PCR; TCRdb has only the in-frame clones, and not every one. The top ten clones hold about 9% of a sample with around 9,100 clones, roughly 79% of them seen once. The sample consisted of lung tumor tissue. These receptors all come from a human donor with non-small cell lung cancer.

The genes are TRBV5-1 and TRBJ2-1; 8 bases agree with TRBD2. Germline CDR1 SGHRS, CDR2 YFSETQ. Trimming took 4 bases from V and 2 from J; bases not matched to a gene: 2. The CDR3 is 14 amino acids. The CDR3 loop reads CASSDGGAYNEQFF. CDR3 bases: TGCGCCAGCAGCGACGGGGGGGCCTACAATGAGCAGTTCTTC.

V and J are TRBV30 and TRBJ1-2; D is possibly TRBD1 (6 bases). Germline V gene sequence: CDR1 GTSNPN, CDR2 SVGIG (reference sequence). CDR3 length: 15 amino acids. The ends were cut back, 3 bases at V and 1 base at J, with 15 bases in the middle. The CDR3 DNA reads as TGTGCCTGGAGGGGAGGGGGGGCAGTTAACTATGGCTACACCTTC. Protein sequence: CAWRGGGAVNYGYTF.

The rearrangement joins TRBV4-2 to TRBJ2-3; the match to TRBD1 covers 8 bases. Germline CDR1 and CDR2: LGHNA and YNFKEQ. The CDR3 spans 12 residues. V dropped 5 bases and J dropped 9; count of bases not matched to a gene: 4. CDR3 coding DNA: TGTGCCAGCAGCACAGGGGGACGGACGCAGTATTTT. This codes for CASSTGGRTQYF.

CDR3 protein: CASSRDSDYNSPLHF. The CDR3 DNA follows: TGTGCCAGCAGCCGGGACAGCGACTATAATTCACCCCTCCACTTT. This chain uses TRBV7-9 with TRBJ1-6; TRBD1 matches 7 bases. There are 15 residues in the CDR3. Germline values: CDR1 SEHNR, CDR2 FQNEAQ (reference sequence). Germline trimming cut 5 bases from V and 3 bases from J; bases unmatched to any gene: 4.

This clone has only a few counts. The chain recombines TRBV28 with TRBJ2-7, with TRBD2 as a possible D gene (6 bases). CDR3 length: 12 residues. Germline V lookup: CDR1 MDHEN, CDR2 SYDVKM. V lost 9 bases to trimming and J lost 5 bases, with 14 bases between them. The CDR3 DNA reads TGTGCCAGTCTAGCGCCGCCCCACGAGCAGTACTTC. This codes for CASLAPPHEQYF.

The CDR3 sequence is CASSLEGRSTEAFF. Here the CDR3 DNA reads TGCGCCAGCAGCTTGGAGGGCAGGTCCACTGAAGCTTTCTTT. V gene TRBV5-1 combines with J gene TRBJ1-1; the D is unclear. Trimming stripped 0 bases from V and 4 bases from J, with 10 bases between. This CDR3 is built from 14 residues. The germline gives CDR1 SGHRS, CDR2 YFSETQ. The entire variable domain, with the rest obtained from reference TRBV5-1 and TRBJ1-1, is as follows: KAGVTQTPRYLIKTRGQQVTLSCSPISGHRSVSWYQQTPGQGLQFLFEYFSETQRNKGNFPGRFSGRQFSNSRSEMNVSTLELGDSALYLCASSLEGRSTEAFFGQGTRLTVV.

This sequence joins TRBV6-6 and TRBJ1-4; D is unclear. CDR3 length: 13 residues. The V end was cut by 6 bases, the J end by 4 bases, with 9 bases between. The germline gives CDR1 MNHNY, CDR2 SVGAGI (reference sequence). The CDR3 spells CASSRTNNEKLFF. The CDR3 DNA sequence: TGTGCCAGCAGCCGTACTAATAATGAAAAACTGTTTTTT.

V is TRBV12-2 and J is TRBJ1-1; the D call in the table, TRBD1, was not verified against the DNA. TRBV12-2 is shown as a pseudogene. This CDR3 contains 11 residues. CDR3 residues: CASRLWPEAFF. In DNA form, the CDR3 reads TGTGCAAGTCGCTTATGGCCTGAAGCTTTCTTT.

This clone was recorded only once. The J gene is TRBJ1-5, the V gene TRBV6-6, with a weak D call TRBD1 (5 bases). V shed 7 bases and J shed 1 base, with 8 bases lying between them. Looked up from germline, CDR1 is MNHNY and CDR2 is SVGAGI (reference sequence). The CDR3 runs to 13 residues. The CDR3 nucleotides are TGTGCCAGCACAGGGACCAGCAATCAGCCCCAGCATTTT. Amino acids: CASTGTSNQPQHF.

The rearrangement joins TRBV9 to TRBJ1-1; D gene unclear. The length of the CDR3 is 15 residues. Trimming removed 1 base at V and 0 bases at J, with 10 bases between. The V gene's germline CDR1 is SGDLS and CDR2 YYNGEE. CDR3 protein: CASSVLPSLNTEAFF. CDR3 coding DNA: TGTGCCAGCAGCGTATTACCTTCCCTGAACACTGAAGCTTTCTTT.

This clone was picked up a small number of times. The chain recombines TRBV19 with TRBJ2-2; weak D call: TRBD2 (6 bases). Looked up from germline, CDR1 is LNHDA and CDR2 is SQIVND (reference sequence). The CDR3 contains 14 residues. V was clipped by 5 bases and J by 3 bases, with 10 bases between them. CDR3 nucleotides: TGTGCCAGTAGTCTGGGAGGAGACACCGGGGAGCTGTTTTTT. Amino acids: CASSLGGDTGELFF. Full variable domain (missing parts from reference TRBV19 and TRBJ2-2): DGGITQSPKYLFRKEGQNVTLSCEQNLNHDAMYWYRQDPGQGLRLIYYSQIVNDFQKGDIAEGYSVSREKKESFPLTVTSAQKNPTAFYLCASSLGGDTGELFFGEGSRLTVL.

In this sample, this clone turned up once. The CDR3 region is CAWSLTGGAFF. The CDR3 nucleotides read TGTGCCTGGAGCCTAACAGGAGGGGCTTTCTTT. This chain connects TRBV30 to TRBJ1-1, with a weak D call TRBD1 (5 bases). The CDR3 runs to 11 residues. In germline, CDR1 is GTSNPN, CDR2 SVGIG (reference sequence). Trimming cost V 3 bases and J 11 bases, with 13 bases left between them.

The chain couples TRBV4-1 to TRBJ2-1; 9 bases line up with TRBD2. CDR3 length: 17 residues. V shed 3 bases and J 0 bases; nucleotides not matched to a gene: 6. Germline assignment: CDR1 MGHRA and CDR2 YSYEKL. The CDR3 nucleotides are TGCGCCAGCAGCCAGCTAGCGGGAAAACCCTCCTACAATGAGCAGTTCTTC. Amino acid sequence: CASSQLAGKPSYNEQFF.

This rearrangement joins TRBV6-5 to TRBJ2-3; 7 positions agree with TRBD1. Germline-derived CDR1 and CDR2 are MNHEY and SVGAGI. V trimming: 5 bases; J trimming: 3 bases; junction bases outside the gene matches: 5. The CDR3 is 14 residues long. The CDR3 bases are TGTGCCAGCAGTAACAGGGGCCCTACAGATACGCAGTATTTT. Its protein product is CASSNRGPTDTQYF.

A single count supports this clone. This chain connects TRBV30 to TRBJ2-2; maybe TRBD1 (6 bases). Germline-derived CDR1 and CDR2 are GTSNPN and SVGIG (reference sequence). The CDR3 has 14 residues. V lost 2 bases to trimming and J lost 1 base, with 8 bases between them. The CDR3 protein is CAWSLGQNTGELFF. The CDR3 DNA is TGTGCCTGGAGTCTGGGACAGAACACCGGGGAGCTGTTTTTT.

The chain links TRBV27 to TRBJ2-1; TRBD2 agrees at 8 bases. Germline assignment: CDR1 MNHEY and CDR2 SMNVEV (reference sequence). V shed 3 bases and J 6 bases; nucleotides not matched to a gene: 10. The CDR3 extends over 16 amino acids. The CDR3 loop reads CASSLVGTSLINEQFF. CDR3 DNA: TGTGCCAGCAGTTTGGTTGGGACTAGTCTAATCAATGAGCAGTTCTTC.

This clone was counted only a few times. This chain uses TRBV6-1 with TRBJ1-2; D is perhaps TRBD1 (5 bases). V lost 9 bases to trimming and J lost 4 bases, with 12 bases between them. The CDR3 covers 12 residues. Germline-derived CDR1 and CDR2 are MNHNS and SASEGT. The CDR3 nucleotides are TGTGCCAGAGGCGACAGCCTCTATGGCTACACCTTC. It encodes CARGDSLYGYTF.

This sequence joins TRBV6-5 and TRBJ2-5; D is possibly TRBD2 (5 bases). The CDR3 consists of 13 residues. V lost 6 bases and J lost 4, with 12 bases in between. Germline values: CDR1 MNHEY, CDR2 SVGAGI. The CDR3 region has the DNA TGTGCCAGCAGAGCGAGCGGAGGAGAGACCCAGTACTTC. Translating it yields CASRASGGETQYF.

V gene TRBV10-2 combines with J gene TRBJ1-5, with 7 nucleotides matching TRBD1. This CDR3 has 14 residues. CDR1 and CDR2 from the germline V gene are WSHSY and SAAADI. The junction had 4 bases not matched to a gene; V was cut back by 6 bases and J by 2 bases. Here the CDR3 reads CASRETGGNQPQHF. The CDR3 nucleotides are TGCGCCAGCAGAGAAACAGGGGGCAATCAGCCCCAGCATTTT.

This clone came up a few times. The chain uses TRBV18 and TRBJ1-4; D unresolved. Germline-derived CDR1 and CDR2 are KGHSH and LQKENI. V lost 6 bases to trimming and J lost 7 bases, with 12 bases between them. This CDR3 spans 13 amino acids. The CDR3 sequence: CASSPGVSEKLFF. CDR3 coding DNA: TGTGCCAGCTCGCCCGGGGTTAGTGAAAAACTGTTTTTT. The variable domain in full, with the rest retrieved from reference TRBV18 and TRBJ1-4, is NAGVMQNPRHLVRRRGQEARLRCSPMKGHSHVYWYRQLPEEGLKFMVYLQKENIIDESGMPKERFSAEFPKEGPSILRIQQVVRGDSAAYFCASSPGVSEKLFFGSGTQLSVL.

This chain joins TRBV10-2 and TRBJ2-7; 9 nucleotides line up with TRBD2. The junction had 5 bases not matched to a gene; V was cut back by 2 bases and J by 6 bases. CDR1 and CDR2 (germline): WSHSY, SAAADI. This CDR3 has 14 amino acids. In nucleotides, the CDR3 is TGCGCCAGCAGTGAGACTAGCGGGCTGGGCGAGCAGTACTTC. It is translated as CASSETSGLGEQYF.